This record covers a single T cell receptor (beta chain). Its antigen is still unknown. Cultured CD4+ T cell DNA underwent sequencing with the Oncomine TCR Beta short-read assay. TCRdb passed the PCR reads through MiXCR, listing each CDR3 protein once. The sample carries about 19,000 distinct CDR3 sequences, roughly 51% recorded once. The sample originates from a study of vaccination and CD4 T cells after COVID-19. Study details: Median time from COVID diagnosis to post-COVID sampling was 101 days (35 to 161). Post-vaccine sample collection happened at a median of roughly 72 days after dose two, ranging 14 to 241. Stimulation of the cells used overlapping spike peptide pools from SARS-CoV-2 and from the common cold coronaviruses HCoV-NL63, HCoV-OC43 and HCoV-229E.

The treatment: approximately 11-day PBMC culture with coronavirus spike peptide pools or control peptides (ViraFEST assay). With peptide pools, ViraFEST first expanded antigen-specific T cells and afterwards sequenced their TCRs. V lost 2 bases to trimming and J lost 2 bases, with 16 bases between them. From germline, CDR1 is MNHEY and CDR2 SVGAGI. This CDR3 contains 18 residues. The sequence was collected from a human donor who had recovered from COVID-19. Specimen: CD4+ T cells from blood, cultured in vitro. The rearrangement links TRBV6-5 to TRBJ2-6; D could derive from TRBD1 or TRBD2 (5 bases each). In DNA form, the CDR3 reads TGTGCCAGCAGTTACGAGGGCAGGGTCCCACCTGGGGCCAACGTCCTGACTTTC. Its translation: CASSYEGRVPPGANVLTF.